This T cell receptor (beta chain) was sequenced in a study of cytomegalovirus exposure and HLA in healthy donors. This CDR3 comprises 15 residues. Germline assignment: CDR1 GTSNPN and CDR2 SVGIG (reference sequence). J lost 9 bases, V lost 1 base, and 14 bases had no gene match. 60 Vbeta and 13 Jbeta primers were used in PCR. The table came from immunoSEQ multiplex PCR; TCRdb's copy has only in-frame clones and leaves some out. The table shows about 93,000 clones, with 55% to 70% occurring only once. This chain connects TRBV30 to TRBJ1-1; 7 nucleotides agree with TRBD1. What was sequenced was PBMCs. The clonotype originates from a boy aged 5-17 years in good health and CMV-seropositive. This CDR3 reads CAWSAPGPGTAKAFF. The CDR3 DNA reads as TGTGCCTGGAGTGCCCCAGGACCGGGGACAGCAAAAGCTTTCTTT.